A single sample gave rise to the 19 T cell receptor beta chains below, sequenced in a study of cytomegalovirus exposure and HLA in healthy donors. Primers included in the PCR were 60 Vbeta and 13 Jbeta primers. TCRdb's copy holds only in-frame clones and misses some; the assay was immunoSEQ multiplex PCR. This table holds about 180,000 clones, 77% found once. Material for sequencing was PBMCs. The origin of the receptors is a man aged 18 to 29 in good health and CMV-seronegative.

This chain uses TRBV25-1 with TRBJ2-3, with a weak D call TRBD1 (6 bases). V lost 1 base to trimming and J lost 0 bases, with 8 bases between them. This CDR3 has 15 amino acids. Germline lookup yields CDR1 MGHDK and CDR2 SYGVNS. The CDR3 is CASSEFRGSTDTQYF. CDR3 sequence (DNA): TGTGCCAGCAGTGAATTCAGGGGTAGCACAGATACGCAGTATTTT. Based on the CDR3 plus reference TRBV25-1 and TRBJ2-3, the full variable domain is EADIYQTPRYLVIGTGKKITLECSQTMGHDKMYWYQQDPGMELHLIHYSYGVNSTEKGDLSSESTVSRIRTEHFPLTLESARPSHTSQYLCASSEFRGSTDTQYFGPGTRLTVL.

The rearrangement uses TRBV30 and TRBJ2-1; 8 bases are shared with TRBD2. V trimming: 7 bases; J trimming: 8 bases; junction bases outside the gene matches: 13. This CDR3 has 14 amino acids. Germline V gene lookup returns CDR1 GTSNPN and CDR2 SVGIG (reference sequence). In nucleotides, the CDR3 is TGTGCCTCGAAACGGGGGGCGGGGGGCGATGAGCAGTTCTTC. Residues: CASKRGAGGDEQFF.

The V and J genes are TRBV9 and TRBJ2-7; TRBD2 aligns across 9 bases. This CDR3 is built from 16 residues. The V and J ends lost 0 bases and 4 bases, in that order; junction bases with no gene match: 8. From germline, CDR1 is SGDLS and CDR2 YYNGEE. CDR3: CASSVGRSGGSYEQYF. The CDR3 DNA reads TGTGCCAGCAGCGTAGGTAGAAGCGGGGGGTCGTACGAGCAGTACTTC.

The chain combines TRBV6-5 with TRBJ1-2; possible D gene TRBD1, 6 bases. The CDR3 length is 13 residues. V shed 4 bases and J shed 8 bases, with 14 bases lying between them. Germline V lookup: CDR1 MNHEY, CDR2 SVGAGI. CDR3 sequence reads: CASSSGGRGGYTF. The CDR3 nucleotides read TGTGCCAGCAGTTCGGGGGGCCGGGGCGGCTACACCTTC.

The chain uses TRBV13 and TRBJ2-7, with D uncertain. The V and J ends lost 4 bases and 5 bases respectively, with 12 bases between them. Germline CDR1 is PRHDT and CDR2 is FYEKMQ (reference sequence). CDR3 size: 13 residues. In nucleotides, the CDR3 is TGTGCCAGCAGCTCGCGAACCCACCACGAGCAGTACTTC. This gives the protein CASSSRTHHEQYF.

The chain recombines TRBV19 with TRBJ2-5; 10 bases fit TRBD1. V trimming: 5 bases; J trimming: 2 bases; junction bases outside the gene matches: 8. The CDR3 has 16 amino acids. Per germline, CDR1 LNHDA and CDR2 SQIVND (reference sequence). The CDR3 sequence is CASSLRQGAGQETQYF. The CDR3 nucleotides are TGTGCCAGTAGTCTAAGACAGGGGGCTGGGCAAGAGACCCAGTACTTC.

The chain has TRBV25-1 and TRBJ2-2; 8 bases are a match to TRBD2. This CDR3 contains 14 residues. CDR1 is MGHDK and CDR2 is SYGVNS in the germline V gene. With V trimmed by 6 bases and J by 0 bases, 0 bases remained unmatched. The DNA of the CDR3 is TGTGCCAGCAGAGCGGGGGCGAACACCGGGGAGCTGTTTTTT. Its translation: CASRAGANTGELFF.

This chain connects TRBV27 to TRBJ1-5, with D tentatively TRBD1 (5 bases). Germline V lookup: CDR1 MNHEY, CDR2 SMNVEV (reference sequence). V lost 1 base, J lost 1 base, and 11 bases lay in between. This CDR3 is built from 16 residues. CDR3 in amino acids: CASSLWADRSNQPQHF. CDR3 in DNA: TGTGCCAGCAGTTTATGGGCTGACAGAAGCAATCAGCCCCAGCATTTT.

This clone has just one count. V is TRBV6-5 and J is TRBJ1-1; D may be TRBD1 (5 bases). The CDR3 has 13 residues. Per germline, CDR1 MNHEY and CDR2 SVGAGI. V was clipped by 0 bases and J by 9 bases, with 11 bases between them. CDR3 nucleotides: TGTGCCAGCAGTTACTCGGGGGGTGAGAAAGCTTTCTTT. Encoded protein: CASSYSGGEKAFF.

The chain recombines TRBV30 with TRBJ2-7, with D possibly matching TRBD2 (6 bases). The germline CDR1 and CDR2 sequences are GTSNPN and SVGIG (reference sequence). V was cut by 2 bases and J by 5 bases, with 16 bases left in between. The CDR3 is made up of 14 amino acids. CDR3 in amino acids: CAWSIWGVSHEQYF. CDR3 coding DNA: TGTGCCTGGAGTATTTGGGGGGTGTCCCACGAGCAGTACTTC. Together with reference TRBV30 and TRBJ2-7, the CDR3 gives the full variable domain: SQTIHQWPATLVQPVGSPLSLECTVEGTSNPNLYWYRQAAGRGLQLLFYSVGIGQISSEVPQNLSASRPQDRQFILSSKKLLLSDSGFYLCAWSIWGVSHEQYFGPGTRLTVT.

The genes are TRBV4-3 and TRBJ1-1; D is unclear. Per germline, CDR1 LGHNA and CDR2 YSLEER. V lost 0 bases and J lost 0, with 8 bases in between. This CDR3 comprises 15 residues. The CDR3 loop is CASSQEEGLNTEAFF. DNA of the CDR3: TGCGCCAGCAGCCAAGAGGAGGGATTGAACACTGAAGCTTTCTTT.

The chain carries TRBV19 and TRBJ2-7; D might be TRBD1 (6 bases). With 10 bases removed from V and 3 bases from J, the gap between germline ends came to 16 bases. The germline V gene has CDR1 LNHDA and CDR2 SQIVND (reference sequence). This CDR3 contains 13 residues. The chain's CDR3 is CATSTGMGYEQYF. In nucleotides, the CDR3 is TGTGCCACTTCCACAGGGATGGGCTACGAGCAGTACTTC. The full variable domain, in which reference TRBV19 and TRBJ2-7 provide the parts outside the CDR3, is DGGITQSPKYLFRKEGQNVTLSCEQNLNHDAMYWYRQDPGQGLRLIYYSQIVNDFQKGDIAEGYSVSREKKESFPLTVTSAQKNPTAFYLCATSTGMGYEQYFGPGTRLTVT.

This clone was seen only once. The chain uses TRBV7-6 and TRBJ1-2; 9 positions match TRBD1. V gave up 6 bases and J gave up 0 bases; unmatched junction bases: 5. This CDR3 has 15 amino acids. Per the germline V gene, CDR1 is SGHVS and CDR2 is FNYEAQ. The CDR3 reads CASRAGTGPNYGYTF. For the CDR3, the DNA is TGTGCCAGCAGGGCAGGGACAGGGCCTAACTATGGCTACACCTTC. Using reference TRBV7-6 and TRBJ1-2 for the parts outside the CDR3, the full variable domain is GAGVSQSPRYKVTKRGQDVALRCDPISGHVSLYWYRQALGQGPEFLTYFNYEAQQDKSGLPNDRFSAERPEGSISTLTIQRTEQRDSAMYRCASRAGTGPNYGYTFGSGTRLTVV.

V and J are TRBV7-2 and TRBJ2-3; weak D call: TRBD2 (5 bases). CDR3 size: 13 residues. The V gene lost 4 bases and the J gene lost 2 bases, with 7 bases spanning the gap. Germline assignment: CDR1 SGHTA and CDR2 FQGNSA. The CDR3 DNA follows: TGTGCCAGCAGCTCGGGGAACACAGATACGCAGTATTTT. Translation: CASSSGNTDTQYF. Based on the CDR3 plus reference TRBV7-2 and TRBJ2-3, the full variable domain is GAGVSQSPSNKVTEKGKDVELRCDPISGHTALYWYRQSLGQGLEFLIYFQGNSAPDKSGLPSDRFSAERTGGSVSTLTIQRTQQEDSAVYLCASSSGNTDTQYFGPGTRLTVL.

This clone was counted between two and nine times. The V gene is TRBV27, the J gene TRBJ2-5, with 8 bases fitting TRBD1. This CDR3 contains 13 residues. V lost 7 bases to trimming and J lost 3 bases; unmatched junction nucleotides: 4. Germline-derived CDR1 and CDR2 are MNHEY and SMNVEV (reference sequence). CDR3 sequence reads: CASKDRAKETQYF. As DNA, the CDR3 is TGTGCCAGCAAGGACAGGGCGAAAGAGACCCAGTACTTC.

The chain joins TRBV5-4 to TRBJ1-2, with 9 bases matching TRBD1. The junction had 4 bases not matched to a gene; V was cut back by 3 bases and J by 4 bases. The CDR3 is 14 amino acids. Germline CDR1 SGHNT, CDR2 YYREEE (reference sequence). In DNA, the CDR3 is TGTGCCAGCAGCTCACAGGGGGCGACCTATGGCTACACCTTC. Residues: CASSSQGATYGYTF.

This chain connects TRBV7-8 to TRBJ1-5; a weak D match, TRBD1 (5 bases). V was pared by 3 bases and J by 1 base, with 10 bases between. The CDR3 loop spans 15 amino acids. Per the germline V gene, CDR1 is SGHVS and CDR2 is FQNEAQ. The CDR3 reads CASSFSGGSNQPQHF. CDR3 coding DNA: TGTGCCAGCAGCTTCAGCGGGGGGAGCAATCAGCCCCAGCATTTT.

CDR3 loop: CASSVGFGESYEQYF. The CDR3 coding sequence is TGTGCCAGCAGCGTAGGGTTCGGGGAGTCCTACGAGCAGTACTTC. The rearrangement joins TRBV9 to TRBJ2-7, with D perhaps matching TRBD2 (5 bases). The CDR3 has 15 amino acids. V gave up 0 bases and J gave up 1 base, with 11 bases separating them. Germline CDR1 and CDR2: SGDLS and YYNGEE.

The rearrangement links TRBV6-5 to TRBJ1-5, with 7 bases identical to TRBD1. The germline CDR1 and CDR2 sequences are MNHEY and SVGAGI. V lost 5 bases and J lost 4; bases outside the gene matches: 5. This CDR3 has 14 amino acids. CDR3 loop: CASSPLTGNQPQHF. Written as DNA, the CDR3 is TGTGCCAGCAGTCCCCTGACAGGGAATCAGCCCCAGCATTTT.